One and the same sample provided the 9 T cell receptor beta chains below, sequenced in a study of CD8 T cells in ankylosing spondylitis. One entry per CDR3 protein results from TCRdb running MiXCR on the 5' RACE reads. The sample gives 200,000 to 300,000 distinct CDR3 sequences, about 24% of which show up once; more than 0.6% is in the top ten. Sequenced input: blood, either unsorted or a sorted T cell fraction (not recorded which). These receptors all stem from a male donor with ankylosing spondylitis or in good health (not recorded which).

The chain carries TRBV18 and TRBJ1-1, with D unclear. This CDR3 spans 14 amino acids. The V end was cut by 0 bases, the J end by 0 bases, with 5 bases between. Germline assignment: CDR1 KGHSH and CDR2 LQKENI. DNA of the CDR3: TGTGCCAGCTCACCACCAGAAGTGAACACTGAAGCTTTCTTT. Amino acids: CASSPPEVNTEAFF.

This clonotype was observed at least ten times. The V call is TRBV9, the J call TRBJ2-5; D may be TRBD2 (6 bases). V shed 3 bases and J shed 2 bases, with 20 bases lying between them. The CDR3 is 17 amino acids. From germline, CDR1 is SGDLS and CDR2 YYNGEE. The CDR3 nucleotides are TGTGCCAGCAGCGCTAGAGGTCGAGCGGGTAAACAAGAGACCCAGTACTTC. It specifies CASSARGRAGKQETQYF.

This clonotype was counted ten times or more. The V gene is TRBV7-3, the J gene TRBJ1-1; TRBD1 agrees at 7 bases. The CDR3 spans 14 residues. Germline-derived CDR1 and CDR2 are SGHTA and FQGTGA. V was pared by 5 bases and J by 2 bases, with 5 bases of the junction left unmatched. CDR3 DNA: TGTGCCAGCAGCCCAGGACAGGAAAACACTGAAGCTTTCTTT. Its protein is CASSPGQENTEAFF.

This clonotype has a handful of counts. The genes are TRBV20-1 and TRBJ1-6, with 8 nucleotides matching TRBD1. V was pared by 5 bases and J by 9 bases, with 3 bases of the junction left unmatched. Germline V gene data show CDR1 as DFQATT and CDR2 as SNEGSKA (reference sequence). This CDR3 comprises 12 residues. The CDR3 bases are TGCAGTGCTCCGGACAGGGCTTCACCCCTCCACTTT. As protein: CSAPDRASPLHF.

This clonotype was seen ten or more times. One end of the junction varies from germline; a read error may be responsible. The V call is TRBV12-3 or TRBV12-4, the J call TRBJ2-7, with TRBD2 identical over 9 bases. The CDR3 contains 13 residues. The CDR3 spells CASRLAGAYEQYF. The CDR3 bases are TGTGCCAGCAGATTAGCGGGGGCTTACGAGCAGTACTTC.

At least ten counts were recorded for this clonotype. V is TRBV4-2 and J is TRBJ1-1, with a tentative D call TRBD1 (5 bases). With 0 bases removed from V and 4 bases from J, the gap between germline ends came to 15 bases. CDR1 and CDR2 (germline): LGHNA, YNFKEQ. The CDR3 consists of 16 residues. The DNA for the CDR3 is TGTGCCAGCAGCCAAGACCCGGGGCGATGGGGCACTGAAGCTTTCTTT. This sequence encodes CASSQDPGRWGTEAFF.

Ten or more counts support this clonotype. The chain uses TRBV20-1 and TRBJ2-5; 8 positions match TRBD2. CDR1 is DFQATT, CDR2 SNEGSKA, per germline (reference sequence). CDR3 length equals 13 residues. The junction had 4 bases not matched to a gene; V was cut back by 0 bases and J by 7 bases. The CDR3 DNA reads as TGCAGTGCTAGAGAACTAGCGGCTAGGACCCAGTACTTC. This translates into CSARELAARTQYF.

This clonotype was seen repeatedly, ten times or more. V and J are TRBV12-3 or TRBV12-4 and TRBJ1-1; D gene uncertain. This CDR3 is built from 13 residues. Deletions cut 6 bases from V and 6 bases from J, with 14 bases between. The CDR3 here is CASSLGSVPEAFF. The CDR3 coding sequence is TGTGCCAGCAGCCTGGGATCTGTGCCTGAAGCTTTCTTT.

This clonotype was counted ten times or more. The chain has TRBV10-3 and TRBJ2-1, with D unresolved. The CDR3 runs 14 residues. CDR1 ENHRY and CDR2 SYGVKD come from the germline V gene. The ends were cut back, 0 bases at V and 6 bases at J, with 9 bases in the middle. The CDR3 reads CAISESQFRNEQFF. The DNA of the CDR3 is TGTGCCATCAGTGAGTCACAGTTCCGCAATGAGCAGTTCTTC.